The 28 T cell receptor beta chains given below trace back to one sample, sequenced in a study of CD8 T cells in ankylosing spondylitis. General observations from the study: A motif in TCR beta, a set of several highly homologous variants, appeared characteristic of ankylosing spondylitis blood.

TCRdb re-called the 5' RACE reads through MiXCR, storing one row per CDR3 protein. The sample has hundreds of thousands of distinct CDR3 sequences, roughly 10% seen once. The antigens these receptors bind are not known. The sequencing sample was made of blood, either unsorted or a sorted T cell fraction (not recorded which). The receptors derive from a male donor with ankylosing spondylitis.

This clonotype was found a few times. The rearrangement uses TRBV5-1 and TRBJ1-1, with TRBD1 as a possible D gene (6 bases). V lost 1 base and J lost 3, with 10 bases in between. Germline values: CDR1 SGHRS, CDR2 YFSETQ. CDR3 length equals 14 residues. CDR3 amino acids: CASSLLGGDTEAFF. DNA for the CDR3: TGCGCCAGCAGCTTGTTAGGGGGGGACACTGAAGCTTTCTTT.

This clonotype was counted only a few times. The V call is TRBV6-1, the J call TRBJ2-7; 7 bases are a match to TRBD1. V gave up 8 bases and J gave up 0 bases; unmatched junction bases: 10. The CDR3 extends over 15 amino acids. The germline V gene has CDR1 MNHNS and CDR2 SASEGT. The CDR3 protein is CASQPQTGISYEQYF. The DNA for the CDR3 is TGTGCCAGCCAGCCGCAGACAGGGATCTCCTACGAGCAGTACTTC.

The V and J genes are TRBV18 and TRBJ1-1; 7 bases agree with TRBD1. The CDR3 runs to 13 residues. Trimming cost V 3 bases and J 11 bases; bases outside gene matches: 9. The germline CDR1 and CDR2 sequences are KGHSH and LQKENI. The CDR3, as DNA: TGTGCCAGCTCACCCGAGACAGGGTATTTCGCTTTCTTT. Its translation: CASSPETGYFAFF.

This clonotype was found a few times. V gene TRBV20-1 combines with J gene TRBJ2-7; 8 positions match TRBD1. Germline CDR1 and CDR2: DFQATT and SNEGSKA (reference sequence). The V and J ends lost 6 bases and 5 bases, in that order; junction bases with no gene match: 12. CDR3 length equals 14 residues. The chain's CDR3 is CSAPDRGQWDEQYF. The DNA of the CDR3 is TGCAGTGCACCCGACAGGGGTCAATGGGACGAGCAGTACTTC.

This sequence joins TRBV5-6 and TRBJ2-5; 8 nucleotides agree with TRBD2. CDR3 size: 17 residues. Trimming removed 2 bases from V and 1 base from J; junction bases left unmatched: 10. CDR1 SGHDT and CDR2 YYEEEE come from the germline V gene. CDR3 bases: TGTGCCAGCAGCTTTTTGCCAGCGGGGGACTTCCAAGAGACCCAGTACTTC. It specifies CASSFLPAGDFQETQYF.

This clonotype has more than one count but fewer than ten. The chain couples TRBV4-2 to TRBJ2-7; D possibly matches TRBD1 or TRBD2 (6 bases each). Germline V lookup: CDR1 LGHNA, CDR2 YNFKEQ. The CDR3 loop spans 15 amino acids. Trimming left V 5 bases short and J 1 base short, with 15 bases between. The CDR3 bases are TGTGCCAGCAGCAGGGGGGAAAGGAATTCCTACGAGCAGTACTTC. This codes for CASSRGERNSYEQYF.

As to this clonotype: A junction boundary mismatches the germline segment, possibly from a read error. The genes are TRBV18 and TRBJ2-7, with D possibly being TRBD1 or TRBD2 (5 bases each). The germline gives CDR1 KGHSH, CDR2 LQKENI. The CDR3 sequence is 15 residues long. The CDR3 protein is CASSLPGRTSHEQYF. CDR3 nucleotide sequence: TGTGCCAGCTCACTCCCGGGACGTACCTCCCACGAGCAGTACTTC.

This clonotype came up a few times. This rearrangement joins TRBV7-3 to TRBJ2-2; no definite D call. The germline gives CDR1 SGHTA, CDR2 FQGTGA. The V end was cut by 5 bases, the J end by 6 bases, with 10 bases between. This CDR3 has 13 residues. For the CDR3, the DNA is TGTGCCAGCAGCCCAAGTCCCGCCGGGGAGCTGTTTTTT. It codes for CASSPSPAGELFF.

The chain employs TRBV5-1 and TRBJ2-2; tentative D call: TRBD2 (6 bases). V lost 4 bases to trimming and J lost 3 bases, with 16 bases between them. This CDR3 region has 16 residues. Germline assignment: CDR1 SGHRS and CDR2 YFSETQ. CDR3 region: CASSGRGGGDTGELFF. CDR3 nucleotide sequence: TGCGCCAGCAGCGGACGTGGGGGAGGCGACACCGGGGAGCTGTTTTTT. Complete variable domain (other parts from reference TRBV5-1 and TRBJ2-2): KAGVTQTPRYLIKTRGQQVTLSCSPISGHRSVSWYQQTPGQGLQFLFEYFSETQRNKGNFPGRFSGRQFSNSRSEMNVSTLELGDSALYLCASSGRGGGDTGELFFGEGSRLTVL.

This clonotype was found a few times. The J gene is TRBJ2-3, the V gene TRBV20-1; D may be TRBD2 (5 bases). V lost 1 base and J lost 3, with 14 bases in between. There are 15 residues in the CDR3. Germline V gene data show CDR1 as DFQATT and CDR2 as SNEGSKA (reference sequence). CDR3 coding DNA: TGCAGTGCTAGAGGAGGAGAGGGTATAACAGATACGCAGTATTTT. It translates to CSARGGEGITDTQYF.

The rearrangement uses TRBV11-2 and TRBJ1-5; 8 nucleotides line up with TRBD1. V shed 1 base and J 1 base; nucleotides not matched to a gene: 3. Germline loops: CDR1 SGHAT, CDR2 FQNNGV. This CDR3 contains 16 residues. This chain's CDR3 is CASSLAGGLSNQPQHF. CDR3 sequence (DNA): TGTGCCAGCAGCTTAGCAGGGGGCCTAAGCAATCAGCCCCAGCATTTT.

This clonotype was found a few times. The chain couples TRBV20-1 to TRBJ2-2, with 7 bases lining up with TRBD2. Trimming took 0 bases from V and 4 from J; bases not matched to a gene: 5. Germline CDR1 is DFQATT and CDR2 is SNEGSKA (reference sequence). This CDR3 spans 15 amino acids. The CDR3 spells CSARDPRESTGELFF. As DNA, the CDR3 is TGCAGTGCTAGAGATCCGCGGGAGAGCACCGGGGAGCTGTTTTTT.

The CDR3 sequence: CSAFSERVYEQYF. DNA for the CDR3: TGCAGTGCTTTTAGCGAGAGGGTCTACGAGCAGTACTTC. The J gene is TRBJ2-7, the V gene TRBV20-1; perhaps TRBD2 as D (5 bases). Germline assignment: CDR1 DFQATT and CDR2 SNEGSKA (reference sequence). The CDR3 is 13 amino acids. Deletions cut 5 bases from V and 3 bases from J, with 14 bases between.

This clonotype was detected only a few times. The V call is TRBV7-8, the J call TRBJ2-7; TRBD2 agrees at 11 bases. The CDR3 runs to 13 residues. The J segment lost 4 bases and the V segment lost 10 bases, leaving 6 bases of the junction unmatched. In germline, CDR1 is SGHVS, CDR2 FQNEAQ. CDR3 DNA sequence: TGTGCCACCTCCCGGACTAGCGGGTACGAGCAGTACTTC. The encoded protein is CATSRTSGYEQYF.

This clonotype came up a few times. The V gene is TRBV15, the J gene TRBJ1-1; D call uncertain. This CDR3 spans 16 amino acids. Germline V gene data show CDR1 as LNHNV and CDR2 as YYDKDF (reference sequence). Deletions cut 0 bases from V and 4 bases from J, with 15 bases between. The CDR3 DNA reads TGTGCCACCAGCAGAGATCCGCCCCCGGTGGGCACTGAAGCTTTCTTT. This translates into CATSRDPPPVGTEAFF.

This clonotype was recorded a few times. The chain employs TRBV12-3 or TRBV12-4 and TRBJ2-4; possibly TRBD1 for D (6 bases). V lost 8 bases and J lost 13, with 18 bases in between. The CDR3 spans 12 residues. The CDR3 is CASRLRTDHQYF. DNA of the CDR3: TGTGCCAGCCGCCTTCGGACAGATCACCAGTACTTC.

The table lists this clonotype with a few counts. The chain recombines TRBV6-2 or TRBV6-3 with TRBJ2-1; D is undetermined. V dropped 4 bases and J dropped 0 bases, with 10 bases sitting between them. Germline lookup yields CDR1 MNHEY and CDR2 SVGEGT. This CDR3 region has 15 residues. The CDR3 here is CASSLPLRSYNEQFF. Written as DNA, the CDR3 is TGTGCCAGCAGTTTACCTCTCCGCTCCTACAATGAGCAGTTCTTC.

The chain employs TRBV5-5 and TRBJ2-5; D is possibly TRBD1 (6 bases). This CDR3 contains 17 residues. Trimming stripped 0 bases from V and 4 bases from J, with 19 bases between. Germline V CDR1 and CDR2: SGHKS, YYEKEE (reference sequence). The CDR3 sequence: CASSLAAQWQGRETQYF. In nucleotides, the CDR3 is TGTGCCAGCAGCTTGGCCGCTCAGTGGCAGGGGAGAGAGACCCAGTACTTC.

This rearrangement joins TRBV20-1 to TRBJ2-3; no firm D call. This CDR3 region has 12 residues. Trimming shortened V by 2 bases and J by 7 bases, and 10 bases separated the two germline ends. CDR1 DFQATT and CDR2 SNEGSKA come from the germline V gene (reference sequence). The CDR3 DNA reads as TGCAGTGCTAGACCGGTACCAAATACGCAGTATTTT. This sequence encodes CSARPVPNTQYF.

The chain recombines TRBV9 with TRBJ2-5; D is unresolved. The V end was cut by 4 bases, the J end by 4 bases, with 17 bases between. CDR1 is SGDLS and CDR2 is YYNGEE in the germline V gene. The CDR3 has 15 residues. The CDR3 is CASSTGLGRGETQYF. The CDR3 bases are TGTGCCAGCAGCACCGGTCTAGGCCGAGGAGAGACCCAGTACTTC.

The rearrangement uses TRBV11-1 and TRBJ1-3, with 7 bases lining up with TRBD1. The germline V gene encodes CDR1 SGHAT and CDR2 FQDESV (reference sequence). V was clipped by 10 bases and J by 0 bases; unmatched bases: 18. The CDR3 contains 18 residues. CDR3 coding DNA: TGTGCCATCTCTAAGGGCCGGTCCAGGGGGGACTCTGGAAACACCATATATTTT. This translates into CAISKGRSRGDSGNTIYF.

V gene TRBV7-9 combines with J gene TRBJ1-6; TRBD1 matches 7 bases. The CDR3 is 14 amino acids. V lost 0 bases and J lost 10; bases outside the gene matches: 3. Per the germline V gene, CDR1 is SEHNR and CDR2 is FQNEAQ (reference sequence). CDR3 in amino acids: CASSLADRWSPLHF. DNA of the CDR3: TGTGCCAGCAGCTTAGCGGACAGGTGGTCACCCCTCCACTTT.

The gene calls are TRBV5-6 and TRBJ2-7; D is uncertain. The CDR3 is 15 residues long. V dropped 7 bases and J dropped 7 bases, with 24 bases sitting between them. The V gene's germline CDR1 is SGHDT and CDR2 YYEEEE. CDR3 in amino acids: CASGGRAAGIGEQYF. CDR3 DNA sequence: TGTGCCAGCGGCGGTCGGGCAGCCGGAATAGGGGAGCAGTACTTC.

This clonotype was observed many times. The V gene is TRBV7-9, the J gene TRBJ1-2; D remains unclear. Looked up from germline, CDR1 is SEHNR and CDR2 is FQNEAQ (reference sequence). The V end was cut by 1 base, the J end by 1 base, with 16 bases between. The CDR3 is 17 amino acids. CDR3 coding DNA: TGTGCCAGCAGCTTAGGTTTAGGACGGATTTTTAACTATGGCTACACCTTC. Its translation: CASSLGLGRIFNYGYTF.

In its sample, this clonotype was seen a few times. The chain is built from TRBV24-1 and TRBJ2-1, with 8 nucleotides matching TRBD2. The junction had 5 bases not matched to a gene; V was cut back by 4 bases and J by 7 bases. CDR1 and CDR2 from the germline V gene are KGHDR and SFDVKD. The length of the CDR3 is 14 residues. This CDR3 is CATSERTSRNEQFF. The CDR3 bases are TGTGCCACCAGTGAGCGGACTAGCAGAAATGAGCAGTTCTTC.

In regard to this clonotype: This may arise from a read error, as a much more abundant clone is one base away. Here the CDR3 reads CSASPTGGGQHQHF. CDR3 coding DNA: TGCAGTGCTAGCCCCACAGGGGGTGGCCAGCACCAGCATTTT. The V gene is TRBV20-1, the J gene TRBJ1-5, with TRBD1 identical over 8 bases. The CDR3 runs 14 residues. In germline, CDR1 is DFQATT, CDR2 SNEGSKA (reference sequence).

This clonotype occurred a few times. The gene calls are TRBV4-1 and TRBJ1-2; 8 bases map to TRBD1. The junction had 12 bases not matched to a gene; V was cut back by 6 bases and J by 6 bases. The CDR3 spans 15 residues. Germline V gene lookup returns CDR1 MGHRA and CDR2 YSYEKL. The CDR3 DNA reads TGCGCCAGCAGTAAGTTAGGACAGGGAAGGGATGGCTACACCTTC. Translation: CASSKLGQGRDGYTF.

The sample holds a few counts of this clonotype. The J gene is TRBJ2-3, the V gene TRBV20-1; 8 positions match TRBD2. This CDR3 contains 14 residues. Germline CDR1 is DFQATT and CDR2 is SNEGSKA (reference sequence). Unmatched junction bases numbered 6, after V lost 5 bases and J lost 2 bases. CDR3 region: CSALVAGTTDTQYF. Here the CDR3 DNA reads TGCAGTGCTCTCGTAGCGGGAACCACAGATACGCAGTATTTT.